The 10 T cell receptor beta chains presented below share a single source sample, sequenced in a study of blood T cell repertoires in COVID-19 (TCRdb year 2020). Libraries were made using the immunoSEQ multiplex PCR assay. This immuneACCESS table, as held by TCRdb, lists in-frame sequences with V and J called but not all clones. Of the missing ones, under half trace to an unresolved V gene in checked studies; the others have no known cause. The sample includes roughly 280,000 clones, with approximately 89% observed a single time. The ten largest account for around 2.8% of the sample. The sample consisted of PBMCs or T cells enriched from blood (not recorded which). The source of these receptors is a man aged 40-49 years who had been exposed to COVID-19.

J is TRBJ2-7 and V is TRBV5-1; TRBD1 aligns across 9 bases. J was trimmed by 5 bases and V by 3 bases; bases with no gene match: 6. The germline CDR1 and CDR2 sequences are SGHRS and YFSETQ. CDR3 size: 14 residues. The CDR3 sequence is CASSWGQGRDEQYF. CDR3 DNA: TGCGCCAGCAGCTGGGGACAGGGTAGAGACGAGCAGTACTTC. The full variable domain, rest sourced from reference TRBV5-1 and TRBJ2-7, is KAGVTQTPRYLIKTRGQQVTLSCSPISGHRSVSWYQQTPGQGLQFLFEYFSETQRNKGNFPGRFSGRQFSNSRSEMNVSTLELGDSALYLCASSWGQGRDEQYFGPGTRLTVT.

The V gene is TRBV6-2 or TRBV6-3, the J gene TRBJ2-2, with TRBD2 matching over 11 bases. The germline V gene encodes CDR1 MNHEY and CDR2 SVGEGT. V dropped 1 base and J dropped 7; count of bases not matched to a gene: 5. CDR3 length: 16 amino acids. CDR3 nucleotide sequence: TGTGCCAGCAGTTACTTACTAGCGGGAGACGGCGGGGAGCTGTTTTTT. Translated: CASSYLLAGDGGELFF.

The J gene is TRBJ2-2, the V gene TRBV10-3; 8 bases line up with TRBD1. Germline-derived CDR1 and CDR2 are ENHRY and SYGVKD. This CDR3 comprises 14 residues. Losses at the gene ends were 8 bases for V and 4 bases for J; bases not matched to a gene: 6. DNA for the CDR3: TGTGCCATCGCCAGGGGGCAGGGCACCGGGGAGCTGTTTTTT. It codes for CAIARGQGTGELFF.

V and J are TRBV29-1 and TRBJ2-1; 9 nucleotides line up with TRBD2. Germline assignment: CDR1 SQVTM and CDR2 ANQGSEA. The CDR3 is 14 amino acids. The trim removed 4 bases at V and 7 bases at J, leaving 8 bases unmatched. CDR3 DNA sequence: TGCAGCGTTGTGGCTAGCGGGATAAGGAATGAGCAGTTCTTC. This sequence encodes CSVVASGIRNEQFF.

The chain is built from TRBV2 and TRBJ2-3; TRBD2 matches at 8 bases. Trimming took 6 bases from V and 3 from J; bases not matched to a gene: 14. This CDR3 has 17 amino acids. CDR1 is SNHLY, CDR2 FYNNEI, per germline. Here the CDR3 DNA reads TGTGCCAGCAGACCAAAAAATACAGCGGGAGTAACAGATACGCAGTATTTT. It codes for CASRPKNTAGVTDTQYF.

This chain links TRBV5-4 with TRBJ2-7, with TRBD1 matching 10 bases. The germline gives CDR1 SGHNT, CDR2 YYREEE (reference sequence). V dropped 0 bases and J dropped 2; count of bases not matched to a gene: 2. CDR3 length equals 15 residues. The DNA for the CDR3 is TGTGCCAGCAGCTTGGGAGGGACAGGGGCCTACGAGCAGTACTTC. Its translation is CASSLGGTGAYEQYF.

CDR3 DNA: TGTGCCAGCAGCAATTACCACAGGACTAGCGGATCCTACGAGCAGTACTTC. This codes for CASSNYHRTSGSYEQYF. The chain recombines TRBV21-1 with TRBJ2-7; TRBD2 is the table's D call, not checked against the DNA. TRBV21-1 is a pseudogene. The CDR3 extends over 17 amino acids.

This chain uses TRBV19 with TRBJ1-2, with 8 bases matching TRBD1. V dropped 6 bases and J dropped 2; count of bases not matched to a gene: 5. The CDR3 length is 14 residues. Looked up from germline, CDR1 is LNHDA and CDR2 is SQIVND (reference sequence). CDR3 region: CASRRTGSNYGYTF. The CDR3 DNA reads as TGTGCCAGTAGGCGGACAGGGTCCAACTATGGCTACACCTTC.

CDR3 in DNA: TGTGCCAGCAGCAGGACTCCCGGACAGGACTACGAGCAGTACTTC. It codes for CASSRTPGQDYEQYF. This chain uses TRBV9 with TRBJ2-7, with TRBD1 matching over 7 bases. Germline CDR1 is SGDLS and CDR2 is YYNGEE. V trimming: 4 bases; J trimming: 3 bases; junction bases outside the gene matches: 10. The CDR3 runs to 15 residues.

The rearrangement joins TRBV7-9 to TRBJ1-2, with TRBD1 matching over 7 bases. CDR1 SEHNR and CDR2 FQNEAQ come from the germline V gene (reference sequence). The CDR3 is 12 residues long. Losses at the gene ends were 5 bases for V and 7 bases for J; bases not matched to a gene: 4. Here the CDR3 DNA reads TGTGCCAGCAGCCTGAACAGGGGTGGCTACACCTTC. Amino acid sequence: CASSLNRGGYTF.